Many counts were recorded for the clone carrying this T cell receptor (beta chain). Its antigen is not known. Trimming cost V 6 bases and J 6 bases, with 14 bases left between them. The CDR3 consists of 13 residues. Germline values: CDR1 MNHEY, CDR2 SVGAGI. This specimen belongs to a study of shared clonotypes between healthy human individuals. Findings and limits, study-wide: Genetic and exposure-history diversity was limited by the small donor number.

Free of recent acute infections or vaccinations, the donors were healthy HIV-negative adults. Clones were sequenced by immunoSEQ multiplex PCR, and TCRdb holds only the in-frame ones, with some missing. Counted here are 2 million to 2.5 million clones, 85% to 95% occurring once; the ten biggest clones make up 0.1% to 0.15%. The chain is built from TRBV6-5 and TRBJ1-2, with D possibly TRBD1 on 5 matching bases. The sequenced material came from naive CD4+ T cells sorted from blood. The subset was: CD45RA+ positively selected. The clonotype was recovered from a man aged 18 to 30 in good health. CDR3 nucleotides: TGTGCCAGCAGGTACCTCGGGACGGATGGCTACACCTTC. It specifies CASRYLGTDGYTF.